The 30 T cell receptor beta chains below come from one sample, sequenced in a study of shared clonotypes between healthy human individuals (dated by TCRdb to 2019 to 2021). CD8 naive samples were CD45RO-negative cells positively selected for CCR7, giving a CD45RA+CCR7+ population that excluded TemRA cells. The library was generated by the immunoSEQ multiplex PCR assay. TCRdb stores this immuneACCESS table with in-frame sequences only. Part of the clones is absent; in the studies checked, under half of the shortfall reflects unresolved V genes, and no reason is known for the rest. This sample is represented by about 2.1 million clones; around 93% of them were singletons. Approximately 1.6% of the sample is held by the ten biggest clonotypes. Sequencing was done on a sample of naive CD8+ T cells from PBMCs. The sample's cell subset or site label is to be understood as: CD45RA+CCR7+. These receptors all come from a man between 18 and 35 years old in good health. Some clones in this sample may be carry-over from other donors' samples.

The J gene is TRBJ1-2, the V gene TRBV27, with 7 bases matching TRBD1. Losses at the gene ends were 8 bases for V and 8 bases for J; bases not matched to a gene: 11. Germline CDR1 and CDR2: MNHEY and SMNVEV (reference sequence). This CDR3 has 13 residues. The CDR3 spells CASQSHRGAGYTF. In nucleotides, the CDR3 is TGTGCCAGCCAATCACACAGGGGTGCGGGCTACACCTTC.

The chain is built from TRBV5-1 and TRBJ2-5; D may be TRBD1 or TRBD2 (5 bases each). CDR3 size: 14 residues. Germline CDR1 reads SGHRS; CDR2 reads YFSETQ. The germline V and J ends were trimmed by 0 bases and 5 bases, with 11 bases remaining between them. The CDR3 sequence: CASSLGDPGETQYF. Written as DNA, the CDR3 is TGCGCCAGCAGCTTGGGGGACCCAGGGGAGACCCAGTACTTC.

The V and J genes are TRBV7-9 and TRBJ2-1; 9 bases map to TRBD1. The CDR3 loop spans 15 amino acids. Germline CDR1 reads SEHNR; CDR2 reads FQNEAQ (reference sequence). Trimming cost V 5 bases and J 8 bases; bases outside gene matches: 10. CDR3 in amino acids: CASSLRDRAPYEQFF. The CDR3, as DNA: TGTGCCAGCAGCCTCCGGGACAGGGCCCCGTATGAGCAGTTCTTC.

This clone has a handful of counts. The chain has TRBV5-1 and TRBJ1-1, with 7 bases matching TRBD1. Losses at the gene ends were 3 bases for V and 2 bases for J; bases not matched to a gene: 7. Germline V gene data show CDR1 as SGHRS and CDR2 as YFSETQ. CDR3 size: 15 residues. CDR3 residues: CASSSGQSINTEAFF. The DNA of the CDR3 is TGCGCCAGCAGCTCGGGACAGTCTATAAACACTGAAGCTTTCTTT.

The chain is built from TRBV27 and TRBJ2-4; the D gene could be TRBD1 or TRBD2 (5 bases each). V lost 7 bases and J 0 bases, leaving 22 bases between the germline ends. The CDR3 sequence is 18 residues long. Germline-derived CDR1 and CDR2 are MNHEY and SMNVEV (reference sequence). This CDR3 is CASKSGTHHRLAKNIQYF. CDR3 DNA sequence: TGTGCCAGCAAATCCGGGACCCACCATCGCTTAGCCAAAAACATTCAGTACTTC.

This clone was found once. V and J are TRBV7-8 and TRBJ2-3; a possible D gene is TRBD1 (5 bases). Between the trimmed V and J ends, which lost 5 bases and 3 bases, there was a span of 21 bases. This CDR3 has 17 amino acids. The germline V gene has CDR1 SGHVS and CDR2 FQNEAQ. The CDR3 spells CASSPGVVQGRTDTQYF. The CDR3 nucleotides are TGTGCCAGCAGCCCAGGCGTAGTCCAGGGTAGGACAGATACGCAGTATTTT.

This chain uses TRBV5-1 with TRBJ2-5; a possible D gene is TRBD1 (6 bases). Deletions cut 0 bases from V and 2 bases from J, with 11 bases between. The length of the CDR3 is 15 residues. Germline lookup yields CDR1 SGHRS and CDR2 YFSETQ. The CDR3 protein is CASSLAAGTQETQYF. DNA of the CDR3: TGCGCCAGCAGCTTGGCGGCAGGGACACAAGAGACCCAGTACTTC.

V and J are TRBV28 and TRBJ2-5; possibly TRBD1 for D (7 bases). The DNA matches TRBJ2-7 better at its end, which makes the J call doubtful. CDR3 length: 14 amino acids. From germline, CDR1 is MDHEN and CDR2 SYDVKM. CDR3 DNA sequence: TGTGCCAGCAGGGGTGCGGGACAGACCTACGAGCAGTACTTC. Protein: CASRGAGQTYEQYF.

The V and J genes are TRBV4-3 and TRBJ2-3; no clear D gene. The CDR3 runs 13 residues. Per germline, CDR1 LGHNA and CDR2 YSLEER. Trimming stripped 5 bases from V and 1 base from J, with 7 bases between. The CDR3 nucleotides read TGCGCCAGCAGCTCAAGACGCACAGATACGCAGTATTTT. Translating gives CASSSRRTDTQYF.

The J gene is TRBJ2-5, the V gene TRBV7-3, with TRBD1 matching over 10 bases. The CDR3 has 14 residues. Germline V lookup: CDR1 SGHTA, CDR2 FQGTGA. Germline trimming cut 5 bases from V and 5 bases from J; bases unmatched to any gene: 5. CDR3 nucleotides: TGTGCCAGCAGCCCGACAGGGGGCTGGGAGACCCAGTACTTC. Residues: CASSPTGGWETQYF.

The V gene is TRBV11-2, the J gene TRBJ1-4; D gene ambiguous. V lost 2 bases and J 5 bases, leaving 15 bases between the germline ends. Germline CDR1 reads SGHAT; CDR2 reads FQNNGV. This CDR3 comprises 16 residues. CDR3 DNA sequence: TGTGCCAGCAGCTTAAGGGCCCCAGCCAAGAATGAAAAACTGTTTTTT. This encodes CASSLRAPAKNEKLFF.

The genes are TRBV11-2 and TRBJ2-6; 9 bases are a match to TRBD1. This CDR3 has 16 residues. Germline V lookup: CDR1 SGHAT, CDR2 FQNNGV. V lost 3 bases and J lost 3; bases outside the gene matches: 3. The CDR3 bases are TGTGCCAGCAGCTTCAACAGGGGGCATGGGGCCAACGTCCTGACTTTC. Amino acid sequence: CASSFNRGHGANVLTF.

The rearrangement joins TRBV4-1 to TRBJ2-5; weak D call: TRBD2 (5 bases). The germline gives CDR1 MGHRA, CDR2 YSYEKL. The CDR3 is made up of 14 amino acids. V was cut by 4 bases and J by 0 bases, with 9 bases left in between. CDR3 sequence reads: CASSPPGYQETQYF. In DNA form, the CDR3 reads TGCGCCAGCAGCCCTCCGGGGTACCAAGAGACCCAGTACTTC.

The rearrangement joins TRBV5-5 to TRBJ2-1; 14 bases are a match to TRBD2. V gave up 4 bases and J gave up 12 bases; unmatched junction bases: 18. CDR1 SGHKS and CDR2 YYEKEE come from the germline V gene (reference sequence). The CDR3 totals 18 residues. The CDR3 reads CASSTSPPGLAGAGGQFF. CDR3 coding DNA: TGTGCCAGCAGCACGAGCCCCCCGGGACTAGCGGGAGCAGGCGGGCAGTTCTTC.

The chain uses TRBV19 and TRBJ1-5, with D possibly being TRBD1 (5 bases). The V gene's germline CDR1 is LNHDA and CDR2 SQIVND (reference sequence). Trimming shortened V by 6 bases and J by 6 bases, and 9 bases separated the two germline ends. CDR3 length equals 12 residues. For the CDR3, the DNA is TGTGCCAGTAGGGGGCCGGGTCAGCCCCAGCATTTT. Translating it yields CASRGPGQPQHF. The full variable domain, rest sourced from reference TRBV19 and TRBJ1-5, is DGGITQSPKYLFRKEGQNVTLSCEQNLNHDAMYWYRQDPGQGLRLIYYSQIVNDFQKGDIAEGYSVSREKKESFPLTVTSAQKNPTAFYLCASRGPGQPQHFGDGTRLSIL.

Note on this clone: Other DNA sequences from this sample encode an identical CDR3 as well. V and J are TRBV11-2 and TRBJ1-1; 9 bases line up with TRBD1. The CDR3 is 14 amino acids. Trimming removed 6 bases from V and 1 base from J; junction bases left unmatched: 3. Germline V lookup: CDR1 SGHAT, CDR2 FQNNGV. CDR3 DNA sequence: TGTGCCAGCAGTTTGACAGGGGGGAACACTGAAGCTTTCTTT. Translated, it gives CASSLTGGNTEAFF.

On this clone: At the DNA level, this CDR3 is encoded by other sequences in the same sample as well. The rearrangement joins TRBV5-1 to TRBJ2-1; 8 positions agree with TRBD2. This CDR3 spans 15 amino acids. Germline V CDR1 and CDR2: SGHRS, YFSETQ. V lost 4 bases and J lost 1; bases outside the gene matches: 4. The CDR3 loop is CASSPGLASYNEQFF. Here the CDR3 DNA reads TGCGCCAGCAGCCCCGGACTAGCATCCTACAATGAGCAGTTCTTC.

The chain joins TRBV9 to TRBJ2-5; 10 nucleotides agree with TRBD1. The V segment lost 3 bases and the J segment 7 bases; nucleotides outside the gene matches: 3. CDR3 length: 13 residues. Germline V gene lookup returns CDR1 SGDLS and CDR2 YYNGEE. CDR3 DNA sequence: TGTGCCAGCAGCGGGGGACAGGGGATGACCCAGTACTTC. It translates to CASSGGQGMTQYF.

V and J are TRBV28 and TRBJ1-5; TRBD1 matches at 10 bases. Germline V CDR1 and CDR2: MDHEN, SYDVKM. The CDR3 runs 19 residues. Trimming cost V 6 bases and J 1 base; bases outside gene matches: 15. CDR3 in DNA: TGTGCCAGCAGCTCCACGACCGGGACAGGGGTGTGGAGCAATCAGCCCCAGCATTTT. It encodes CASSSTTGTGVWSNQPQHF. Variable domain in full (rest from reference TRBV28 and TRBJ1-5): DVKVTQSSRYLVKRTGEKVFLECVQDMDHENMFWYRQDPGLGLRLIYFSYDVKMKEKGDIPEGYSVSREKKERFSLILESASTNQTSMYLCASSSTTGTGVWSNQPQHFGDGTRLSIL.

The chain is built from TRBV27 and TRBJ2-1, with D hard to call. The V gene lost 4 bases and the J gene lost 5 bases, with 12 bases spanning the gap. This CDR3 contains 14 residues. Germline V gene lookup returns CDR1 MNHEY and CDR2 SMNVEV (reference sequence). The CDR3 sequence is CASSSPLRNNEQFF. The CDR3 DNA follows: TGTGCCAGCAGTTCCCCGCTAAGGAACAATGAGCAGTTCTTC.

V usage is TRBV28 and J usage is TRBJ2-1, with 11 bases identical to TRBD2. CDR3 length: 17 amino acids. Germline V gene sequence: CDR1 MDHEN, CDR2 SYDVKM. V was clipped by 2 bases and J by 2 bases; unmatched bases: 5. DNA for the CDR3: TGTGCCAGCAGTTTAATGACTAGCGGGAACCCCTACAATGAGCAGTTCTTC. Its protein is CASSLMTSGNPYNEQFF.

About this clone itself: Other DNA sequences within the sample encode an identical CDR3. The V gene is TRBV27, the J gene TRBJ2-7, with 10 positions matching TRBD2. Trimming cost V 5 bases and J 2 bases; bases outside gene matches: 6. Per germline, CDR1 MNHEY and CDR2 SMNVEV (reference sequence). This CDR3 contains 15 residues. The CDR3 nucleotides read TGTGCCAGCAGTCTAACCCTAGCGGGGGCCTACGAGCAGTACTTC. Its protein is CASSLTLAGAYEQYF.

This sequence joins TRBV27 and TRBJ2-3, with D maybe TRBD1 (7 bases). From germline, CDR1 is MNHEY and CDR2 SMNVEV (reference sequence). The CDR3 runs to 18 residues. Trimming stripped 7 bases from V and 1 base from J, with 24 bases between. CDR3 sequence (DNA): TGTGCCAGCATCCCTAGGGGGGCAACAGGGGACCGCACAGATACGCAGTATTTT. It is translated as CASIPRGATGDRTDTQYF.

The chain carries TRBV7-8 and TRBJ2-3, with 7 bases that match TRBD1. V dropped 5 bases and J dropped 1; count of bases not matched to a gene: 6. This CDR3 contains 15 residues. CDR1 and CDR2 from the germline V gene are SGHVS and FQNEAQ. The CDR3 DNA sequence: TGTGCCAGCAGCCTGCCGACAGGGCGCACAGATACGCAGTATTTT. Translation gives CASSLPTGRTDTQYF.

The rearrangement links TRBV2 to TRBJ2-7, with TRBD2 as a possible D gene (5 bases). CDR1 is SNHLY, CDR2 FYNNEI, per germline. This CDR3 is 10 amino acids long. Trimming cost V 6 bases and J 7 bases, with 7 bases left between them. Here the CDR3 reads CASRDFEQYF. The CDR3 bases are TGTGCCAGCAGGGACTTTGAGCAGTACTTC.

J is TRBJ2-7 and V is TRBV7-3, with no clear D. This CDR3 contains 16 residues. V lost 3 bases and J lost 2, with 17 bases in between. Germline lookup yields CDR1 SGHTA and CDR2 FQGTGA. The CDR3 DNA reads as TGTGCCAGCAGCTTTCGTGCGGACCGGGCGACCTACGAGCAGTACTTC. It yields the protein CASSFRADRATYEQYF.

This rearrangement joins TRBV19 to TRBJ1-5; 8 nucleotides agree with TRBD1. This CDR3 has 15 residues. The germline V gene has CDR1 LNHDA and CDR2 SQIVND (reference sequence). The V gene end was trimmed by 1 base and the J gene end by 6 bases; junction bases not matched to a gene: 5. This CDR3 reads CASSIGRGPFQPQHF. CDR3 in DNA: TGTGCCAGTAGTATAGGCAGGGGGCCCTTTCAGCCCCAGCATTTT.

The CDR3 sequence is CASSFPGGPSHEQFF. The CDR3, as DNA: TGTGCCAGCAGTTTCCCGGGAGGGCCCTCGCATGAGCAGTTCTTC. The genes are TRBV28 and TRBJ2-1; 8 bases fit TRBD2. CDR1 and CDR2 from the germline V gene are MDHEN and SYDVKM. CDR3 length: 15 amino acids. J was trimmed by 8 bases and V by 3 bases; bases with no gene match: 9.

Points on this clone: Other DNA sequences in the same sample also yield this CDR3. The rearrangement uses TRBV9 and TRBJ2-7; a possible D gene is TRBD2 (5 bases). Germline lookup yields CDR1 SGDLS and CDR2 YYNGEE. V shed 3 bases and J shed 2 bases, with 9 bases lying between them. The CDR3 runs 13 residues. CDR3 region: CASSGGSTYEQYF. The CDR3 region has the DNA TGTGCCAGCAGCGGAGGGAGTACCTACGAGCAGTACTTC.

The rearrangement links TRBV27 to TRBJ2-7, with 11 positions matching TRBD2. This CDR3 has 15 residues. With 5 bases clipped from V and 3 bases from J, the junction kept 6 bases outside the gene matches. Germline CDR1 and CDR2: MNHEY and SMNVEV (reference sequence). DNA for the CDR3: TGTGCCAGCAGTACCCCCGGGACTAGCGGCTACGAGCAGTACTTC. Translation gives CASSTPGTSGYEQYF.